One sample yielded the 22 T cell receptor beta chains listed below, sequenced in a study of blood T cell repertoires in COVID-19. Clones were sequenced by immunoSEQ multiplex PCR, and TCRdb holds only the in-frame ones, with some missing. The sample carries about 35,000 clones, about 90% recorded once. The sample consisted of peripheral blood. The receptors come from a man of 80 years or more with active COVID-19.

CDR3 protein: CASSRGGAPTYEQYF. The CDR3, as DNA: TGTGCCAGCAGCCGCGGCGGGGCCCCTACCTACGAGCAGTACTTC. This rearrangement joins TRBV7-2 to TRBJ2-7; D is perhaps TRBD2 (6 bases). This CDR3 has 15 residues. The germline V gene has CDR1 SGHTA and CDR2 FQGNSA. Trimming stripped 5 bases from V and 2 bases from J, with 16 bases between.

The gene calls are TRBV7-2 and TRBJ2-7; 7 bases are a match to TRBD1. Germline lookup yields CDR1 SGHTA and CDR2 FQGNSA. This CDR3 has 15 amino acids. Trimming removed 4 bases from V and 0 bases from J; junction bases left unmatched: 6. CDR3 protein: CASSYRGQASYEQYF. The CDR3 DNA reads as TGTGCCAGCAGCTATCGAGGACAGGCCTCCTACGAGCAGTACTTC.

The chain uses TRBV28 and TRBJ1-5; TRBD1 might be the D (6 bases). Trimming took 6 bases from V and 5 from J, leaving 20 bases between them. CDR1 and CDR2 from the germline V gene are MDHEN and SYDVKM. This CDR3 contains 16 residues. CDR3 DNA sequence: TGTGCCAGCAGACCCAACAGGGCCATCATGGATCAGCCCCAGCATTTT. It encodes CASRPNRAIMDQPQHF.

The V and J genes are TRBV20-1 and TRBJ2-1; tentatively, D is TRBD2 (7 bases). The germline V gene has CDR1 DFQATT and CDR2 SNEGSKA (reference sequence). Trimming removed 3 bases from V and 0 bases from J, with 12 bases in between. CDR3 length: 15 amino acids. In DNA, the CDR3 is TGCAGTGCTAGTAGGGGGGGCATCTCCTACAATGAGCAGTTCTTC. It is translated as CSASRGGISYNEQFF.

The genes are TRBV11-3 and TRBJ1-1; possible D gene TRBD1, 6 bases. CDR1 SGHNT and CDR2 YENEEA come from the germline V gene. Between the trimmed V and J ends, which lost 5 bases and 11 bases, there was a span of 21 bases. This CDR3 is 14 amino acids long. The CDR3 loop reads CASSLRGGSAVAFF. The CDR3 DNA sequence: TGTGCCAGCAGCCTGAGGGGGGGGTCGGCCGTGGCTTTCTTT.

The J gene is TRBJ1-4, the V gene TRBV28; D is ambiguous. The CDR3 runs to 13 residues. The V end was cut by 7 bases, the J end by 4 bases, with 10 bases between. Germline loops: CDR1 MDHEN, CDR2 SYDVKM. The CDR3, as DNA: TGTGCCAGCACCCCCCCCCTTAATGAAAAACTGTTTTTT. This sequence encodes CASTPPLNEKLFF. Using reference TRBV28 and TRBJ1-4 for the parts outside the CDR3, the full variable domain is DVKVTQSSRYLVKRTGEKVFLECVQDMDHENMFWYRQDPGLGLRLIYFSYDVKMKEKGDIPEGYSVSREKKERFSLILESASTNQTSMYLCASTPPLNEKLFFGSGTQLSVL.

The V gene is TRBV7-2, the J gene TRBJ2-1, with TRBD2 matching over 7 bases. The trim removed 0 bases at V and 5 bases at J, leaving 1 base unmatched. From germline, CDR1 is SGHTA and CDR2 FQGNSA. The CDR3 spans 14 residues. As DNA, the CDR3 is TGTGCCAGCAGCTTAGCGGGAGGGCACAATGAGCAGTTCTTC. Its protein product is CASSLAGGHNEQFF. Full variable domain (missing parts from reference TRBV7-2 and TRBJ2-1): GAGVSQSPSNKVTEKGKDVELRCDPISGHTALYWYRQSLGQGLEFLIYFQGNSAPDKSGLPSDRFSAERTGGSVSTLTIQRTQQEDSAVYLCASSLAGGHNEQFFGPGTRLTVL.

The V call is TRBV30, the J call TRBJ2-1; a weak D match, TRBD2 (6 bases). The ends were cut back, 5 bases at V and 1 base at J, with 12 bases in the middle. Germline lookup yields CDR1 GTSNPN and CDR2 SVGIG (reference sequence). The length of the CDR3 is 14 residues. The CDR3 DNA sequence: TGTGCCTGGTTTAATCGGGAGTCCTACAATGAGCAGTTCTTC. Protein: CAWFNRESYNEQFF.

This clone was recorded once. This rearrangement joins TRBV30 to TRBJ2-3, with D maybe TRBD2 (6 bases). The CDR3 covers 15 residues. The V end lost 3 bases, the J end lost 2 bases, and 15 bases lay between the germline ends. Germline V gives CDR1 GTSNPN, CDR2 SVGIG (reference sequence). The CDR3 DNA reads TGTGCCTGGAGCGCCGGGACTTCCGACACAGATACGCAGTATTTT. The encoded protein is CAWSAGTSDTDTQYF.

The J gene is TRBJ2-2, the V gene TRBV6-2 or TRBV6-3; the D is unclear. The length of the CDR3 is 13 residues. The V gene's germline CDR1 is MNHEY and CDR2 SVGEGT. The V and J ends lost 6 bases and 6 bases respectively, with 11 bases between them. The CDR3 bases are TGTGCCAGCAGCCCTCTAGAGGCCGGGGAGCTGTTTTTT. It yields the protein CASSPLEAGELFF.

Notes on this clone: The junction and the germline gene differ at one end; a read error may be behind it. The chain combines TRBV7-8 with TRBJ1-2; the D gene is possibly TRBD1 (6 bases). This CDR3 has 13 residues. Germline V CDR1 and CDR2: SGHVS, FQNEAQ. CDR3 sequence reads: CASSQQGYYGYTF. The CDR3, as DNA: TGTGCCAGCAGCCAACAGGGTTACTACGGCTACACCTTC.

The rearrangement links TRBV19 to TRBJ2-3; 14 bases are shared with TRBD2. Germline assignment: CDR1 LNHDA and CDR2 SQIVND (reference sequence). The J segment lost 4 bases and the V segment lost 6 bases, leaving 3 bases of the junction unmatched. The length of the CDR3 is 15 residues. As DNA, the CDR3 is TGTGCCAGTAGCCGGGGACTAGCGGGAGCAGATACGCAGTATTTT. Protein: CASSRGLAGADTQYF.

The chain uses TRBV10-3 and TRBJ2-7; 7 positions agree with TRBD1. With V trimmed by 4 bases and J by 9 bases, 3 bases remained unmatched. The CDR3 length is 11 residues. Germline CDR1 ENHRY, CDR2 SYGVKD. CDR3 nucleotide sequence: TGTGCCATCAGTGCAGGGGGTTGGCAGTACTTC. Its translation: CAISAGGWQYF.

This clone has a single count. The CDR3 DNA is TGCGCCAGCAGTCAATCGGGGGGAAGGAGTCAGCCCCAGCATTTT. It is translated as CASSQSGGRSQPQHF. The chain combines TRBV23-1 with TRBJ1-5, with TRBD1 as a possible D gene (5 bases). TRBV23-1 is sorted into the ORF group, with uncertain function. The CDR3 has 15 residues. Trimming cost V 0 bases and J 6 bases, with 12 bases left between them.

This chain links TRBV19 with TRBJ2-3; the D gene is possibly TRBD1 (6 bases). Per the germline V gene, CDR1 is LNHDA and CDR2 is SQIVND (reference sequence). V was shortened by 4 bases and J by 5 bases, with 22 bases between the two germline ends. CDR3 size: 17 residues. The CDR3 protein is CASSTLKGVVERDTQYF. The DNA of the CDR3 is TGTGCCAGTAGTACCTTAAAGGGGGTCGTGGAAAGAGATACGCAGTATTTT.

The gene calls are TRBV19 and TRBJ1-5; D remains ambiguous. This CDR3 comprises 14 residues. Trimming left V 7 bases short and J 0 bases short, with 10 bases between. In germline, CDR1 is LNHDA, CDR2 SQIVND (reference sequence). The CDR3 nucleotides are TGTGCCAGTAATGAGGTGAATAGCAATCAGCCCCAGCATTTT. Translation: CASNEVNSNQPQHF.

This chain links TRBV6-2 or TRBV6-3 with TRBJ2-1; D ambiguous. The germline gives CDR1 MNHEY, CDR2 SVGEGT. CDR3 size: 11 residues. With 6 bases removed from V and 9 bases from J, the gap between germline ends came to 9 bases. The CDR3 nucleotides read TGTGCCAGCAGCTCGACGGGTGAGCAGTTCTTC. It specifies CASSSTGEQFF.

The chain joins TRBV27 to TRBJ2-7, with a possible D match to TRBD2 (5 bases). CDR3 length: 15 amino acids. Germline V gene lookup returns CDR1 MNHEY and CDR2 SMNVEV (reference sequence). CDR3 amino acids: CAAYLGNSGTYEQYF. The CDR3 region has the DNA TGTGCTGCGTACTTAGGGAACAGCGGCACCTACGAGCAGTACTTC.

The gene calls are TRBV5-1 and TRBJ2-7; D perhaps matches TRBD1 (5 bases). Germline V gives CDR1 SGHRS, CDR2 YFSETQ. V was trimmed by 2 bases and J by 0 bases, leaving 12 bases between them. The CDR3 is made up of 15 amino acids. CDR3 DNA sequence: TGCGCCAGCAGCTTTGGGGCAGGGAACTCCTACGAGCAGTACTTC. Translated: CASSFGAGNSYEQYF.

The chain couples TRBV7-2 to TRBJ1-1; 7 positions agree with TRBD1. Per the germline V gene, CDR1 is SGHTA and CDR2 is FQGNSA. The CDR3 consists of 16 residues. V lost 5 bases, J lost 0 bases, and 9 bases stayed unmatched. CDR3 DNA sequence: TGTGCCAGCAGCCTCCCGGGACAGAGTTTGAACACTGAAGCTTTCTTT. It encodes CASSLPGQSLNTEAFF.

CDR3 sequence reads: CASSPTAGRSSYEQYF. The CDR3 bases are TGTGCCAGCAGCCCCACCGCTGGGAGGAGCTCCTACGAGCAGTACTTC. V and J are TRBV3-1 (or the pseudogene TRBV3-2) and TRBJ2-7; D might be TRBD2 (6 bases). V shed 4 bases and J shed 0 bases, with 16 bases lying between them. The CDR3 sequence is 16 residues long. CDR1 and CDR2 from the germline V gene are LGHDT and YNNKEL (reference sequence).

This sequence joins TRBV24-1 and TRBJ1-3, with D maybe TRBD1 (6 bases). Trimming left V 2 bases short and J 2 bases short, with 9 bases between. CDR1 is KGHDR and CDR2 is SFDVKD in the germline V gene. The CDR3 is 15 residues long. The CDR3 spells CATSDSRGAGNTIYF. The CDR3 DNA sequence: TGTGCCACCAGTGATTCCAGGGGTGCTGGAAACACCATATATTTT.